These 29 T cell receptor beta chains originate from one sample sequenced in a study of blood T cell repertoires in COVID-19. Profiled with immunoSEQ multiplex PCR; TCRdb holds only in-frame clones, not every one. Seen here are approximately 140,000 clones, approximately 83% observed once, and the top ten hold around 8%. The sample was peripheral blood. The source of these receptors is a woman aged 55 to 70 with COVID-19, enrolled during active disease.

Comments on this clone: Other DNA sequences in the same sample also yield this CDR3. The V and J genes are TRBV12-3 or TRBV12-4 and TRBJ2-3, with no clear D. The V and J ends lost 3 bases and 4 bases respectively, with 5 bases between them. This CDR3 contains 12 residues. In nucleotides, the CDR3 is TGTGCCAGCAGTTTCTATCCAGATACGCAGTATTTT. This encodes CASSFYPDTQYF.

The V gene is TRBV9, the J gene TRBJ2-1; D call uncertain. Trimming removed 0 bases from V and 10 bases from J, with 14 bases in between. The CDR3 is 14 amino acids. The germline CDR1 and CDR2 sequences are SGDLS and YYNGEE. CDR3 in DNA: TGTGCCAGCAGCGTAGGTGGGCCTTTTAGGGAGCAGTTCTTC. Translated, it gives CASSVGGPFREQFF.

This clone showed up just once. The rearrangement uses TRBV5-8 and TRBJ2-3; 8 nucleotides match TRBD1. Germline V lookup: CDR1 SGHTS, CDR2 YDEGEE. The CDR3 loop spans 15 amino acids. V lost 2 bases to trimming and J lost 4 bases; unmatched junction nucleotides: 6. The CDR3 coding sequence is TGTGCCAGCAGCTTTCGGGACAGGTCACCAGATACGCAGTATTTT. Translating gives CASSFRDRSPDTQYF.

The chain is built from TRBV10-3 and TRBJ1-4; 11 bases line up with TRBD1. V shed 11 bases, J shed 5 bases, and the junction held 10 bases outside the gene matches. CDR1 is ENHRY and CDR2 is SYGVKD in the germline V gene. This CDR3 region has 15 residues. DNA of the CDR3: TGTGCCGCTCGCGGACAGGGGGCAGAGAATGAAAAACTGTTTTTT. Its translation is CAARGQGAENEKLFF.

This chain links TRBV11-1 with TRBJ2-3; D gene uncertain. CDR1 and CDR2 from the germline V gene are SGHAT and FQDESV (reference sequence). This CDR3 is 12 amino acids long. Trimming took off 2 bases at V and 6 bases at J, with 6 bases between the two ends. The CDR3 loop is CASSLSGDTQYF. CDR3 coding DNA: TGTGCCAGCAGCTTATCCGGGGATACGCAGTATTTT.

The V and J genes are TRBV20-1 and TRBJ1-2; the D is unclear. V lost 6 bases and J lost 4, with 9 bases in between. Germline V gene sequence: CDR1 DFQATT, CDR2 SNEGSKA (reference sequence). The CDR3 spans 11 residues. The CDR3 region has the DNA TGCAGTGCCCAGGATAGCTATGGCTACACCTTC. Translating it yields CSAQDSYGYTF.

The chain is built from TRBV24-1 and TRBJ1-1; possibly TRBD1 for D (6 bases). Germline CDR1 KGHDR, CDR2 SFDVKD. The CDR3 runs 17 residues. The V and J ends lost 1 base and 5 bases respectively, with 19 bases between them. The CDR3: CATSDFGAGVCRTEAFF. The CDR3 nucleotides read TGTGCCACCAGTGATTTTGGGGCAGGGGTCTGCCGTACTGAAGCTTTCTTT.

The CDR3 is CASSKDRGLSEAFF. CDR3 coding DNA: TGTGCCAGCAGTAAAGACAGGGGGCTGTCTGAAGCTTTCTTT. The V gene is TRBV2, the J gene TRBJ1-1; 10 bases agree with TRBD1. With 5 bases clipped from V and 6 bases from J, the junction kept 6 bases outside the gene matches. The CDR3 is 14 residues long. Germline V lookup: CDR1 SNHLY, CDR2 FYNNEI.

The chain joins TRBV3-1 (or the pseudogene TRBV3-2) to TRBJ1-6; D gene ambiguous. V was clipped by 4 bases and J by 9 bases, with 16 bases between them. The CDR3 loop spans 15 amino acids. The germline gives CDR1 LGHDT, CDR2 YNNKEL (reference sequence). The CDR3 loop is CASSPRAKRASPLHF. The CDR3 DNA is TGTGCCAGCAGCCCCCGAGCCAAGAGGGCTTCACCCCTCCACTTT.

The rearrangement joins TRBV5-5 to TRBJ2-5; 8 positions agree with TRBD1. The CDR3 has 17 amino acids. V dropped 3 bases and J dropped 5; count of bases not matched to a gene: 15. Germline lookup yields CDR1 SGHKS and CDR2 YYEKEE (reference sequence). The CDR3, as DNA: TGTGCCAGCAGCTCCCGTCTTATTGCAGGGGGCATGGAGACCCAGTACTTC. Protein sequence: CASSSRLIAGGMETQYF.

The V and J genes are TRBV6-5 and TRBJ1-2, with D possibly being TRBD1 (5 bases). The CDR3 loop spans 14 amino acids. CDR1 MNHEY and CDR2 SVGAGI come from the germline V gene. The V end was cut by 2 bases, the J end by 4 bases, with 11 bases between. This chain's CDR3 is CASSYTGSGYGYTF. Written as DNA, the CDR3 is TGTGCCAGCAGTTACACAGGTTCCGGCTATGGCTACACCTTC.

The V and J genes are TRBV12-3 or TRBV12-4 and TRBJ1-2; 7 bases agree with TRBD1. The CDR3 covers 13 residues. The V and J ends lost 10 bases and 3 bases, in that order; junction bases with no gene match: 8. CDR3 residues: CATGDREHYGYTF. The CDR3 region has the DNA TGTGCCACCGGAGACAGGGAGCACTATGGCTACACCTTC.

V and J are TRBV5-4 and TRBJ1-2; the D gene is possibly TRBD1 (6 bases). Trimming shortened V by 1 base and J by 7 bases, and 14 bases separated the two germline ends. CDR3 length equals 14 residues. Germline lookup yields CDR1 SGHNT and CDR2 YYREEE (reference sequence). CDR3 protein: CASSLQQGSGGYTF. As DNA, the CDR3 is TGTGCCAGCAGCTTGCAACAGGGTTCTGGTGGCTACACCTTC.

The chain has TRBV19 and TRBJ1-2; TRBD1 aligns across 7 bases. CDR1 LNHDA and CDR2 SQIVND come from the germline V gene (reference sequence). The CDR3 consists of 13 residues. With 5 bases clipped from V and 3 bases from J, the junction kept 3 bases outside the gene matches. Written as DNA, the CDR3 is TGTGCCAGTAGTCCTGGACAGGACTATGGCTACACCTTC. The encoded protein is CASSPGQDYGYTF.

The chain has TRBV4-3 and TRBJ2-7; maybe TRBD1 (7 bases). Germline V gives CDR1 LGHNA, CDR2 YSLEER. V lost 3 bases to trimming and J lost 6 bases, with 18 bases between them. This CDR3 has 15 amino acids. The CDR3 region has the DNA TGCGCCAGCAGCCAGGTGGGGGGACAGTTCTCCGAGCAGTACTTC. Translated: CASSQVGGQFSEQYF.

The CDR3 bases are TGTGCCTGGAGCCTAGGGGGAGGGGGCACTGAAGCTTTCTTT. Translated: CAWSLGGGGTEAFF. The V gene is TRBV30, the J gene TRBJ1-1, with D possibly matching TRBD1 (6 bases). Germline-derived CDR1 and CDR2 are GTSNPN and SVGIG (reference sequence). The CDR3 spans 14 residues. The V end was cut by 3 bases, the J end by 4 bases, with 15 bases between. Filled out from reference TRBV30 and TRBJ1-1, the complete variable domain reads SQTIHQWPATLVQPVGSPLSLECTVEGTSNPNLYWYRQAAGRGLQLLFYSVGIGQISSEVPQNLSASRPQDRQFILSSKKLLLSDSGFYLCAWSLGGGGTEAFFGQGTRLTVV.

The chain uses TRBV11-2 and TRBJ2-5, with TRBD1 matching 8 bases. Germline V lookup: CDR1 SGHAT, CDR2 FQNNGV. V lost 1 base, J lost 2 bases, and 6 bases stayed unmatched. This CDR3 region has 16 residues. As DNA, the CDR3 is TGTGCCAGCAGCTTAGGTTCGGACAGGGCTCAAGAGACCCAGTACTTC. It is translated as CASSLGSDRAQETQYF. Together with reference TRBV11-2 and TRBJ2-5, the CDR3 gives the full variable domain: EAGVAQSPRYKIIEKRQSVAFWCNPISGHATLYWYQQILGQGPKLLIQFQNNGVVDDSQLPKDRFSAERLKGVDSTLKIQPAKLEDSAVYLCASSLGSDRAQETQYFGPGTRLLVL.

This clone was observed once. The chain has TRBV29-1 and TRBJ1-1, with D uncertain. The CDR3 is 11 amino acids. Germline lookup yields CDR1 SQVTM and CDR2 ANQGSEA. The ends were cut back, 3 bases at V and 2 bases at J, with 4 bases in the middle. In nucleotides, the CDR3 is TGCAGCGTTGACACAAACACTGAAGCTTTCTTT. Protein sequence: CSVDTNTEAFF.

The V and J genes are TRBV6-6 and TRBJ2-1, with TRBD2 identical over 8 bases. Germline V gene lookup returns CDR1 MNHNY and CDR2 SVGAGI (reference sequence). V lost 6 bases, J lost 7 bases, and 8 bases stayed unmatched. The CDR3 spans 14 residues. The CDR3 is CASSNGGALNEQFF. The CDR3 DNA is TGTGCCAGCAGCAACGGGGGGGCCTTGAATGAGCAGTTCTTC.

The CDR3 loop is CASSLLGQGGGYTF. The DNA of the CDR3 is TGTGCCAGCAGTTTACTCGGACAGGGTGGTGGCTACACCTTC. V and J are TRBV27 and TRBJ1-2; TRBD1 matches at 8 bases. The CDR3 is 14 amino acids. The V gene end was trimmed by 2 bases and the J gene end by 7 bases; junction bases not matched to a gene: 6. CDR1 is MNHEY and CDR2 is SMNVEV in the germline V gene (reference sequence).

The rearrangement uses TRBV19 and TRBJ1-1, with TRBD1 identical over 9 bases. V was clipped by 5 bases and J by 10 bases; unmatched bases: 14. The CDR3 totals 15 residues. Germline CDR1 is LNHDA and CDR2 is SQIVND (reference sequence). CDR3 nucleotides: TGTGCCAGTAGTCCTAGACAGGGGGTCTCCGTTGGAGCTTTCTTT. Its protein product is CASSPRQGVSVGAFF.

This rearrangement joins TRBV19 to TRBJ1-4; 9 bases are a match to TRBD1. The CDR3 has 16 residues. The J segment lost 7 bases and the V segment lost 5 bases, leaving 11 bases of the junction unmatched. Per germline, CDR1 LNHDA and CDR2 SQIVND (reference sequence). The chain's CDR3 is CASSAWSDRGIEKLFF. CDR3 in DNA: TGTGCCAGTAGTGCCTGGTCGGACAGGGGAATTGAAAAACTGTTTTTT.

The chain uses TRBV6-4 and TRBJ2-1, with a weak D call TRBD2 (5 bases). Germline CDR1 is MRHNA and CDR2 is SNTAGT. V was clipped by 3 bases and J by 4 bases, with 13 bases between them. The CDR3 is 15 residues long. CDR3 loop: CASSEGLGRYNEQFF. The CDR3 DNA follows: TGTGCCAGCAGTGAAGGGCTAGGGAGATACAATGAGCAGTTCTTC.

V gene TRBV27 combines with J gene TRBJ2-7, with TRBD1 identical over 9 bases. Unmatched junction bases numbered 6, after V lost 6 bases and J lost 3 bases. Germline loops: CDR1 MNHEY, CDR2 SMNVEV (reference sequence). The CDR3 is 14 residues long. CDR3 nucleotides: TGTGCCAGCAGAAGGACAGGGGAGATCTACGAGCAGTACTTC. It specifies CASRRTGEIYEQYF.

CDR3 region: CASSLAVGGQFF. Here the CDR3 DNA reads TGCGCCAGCAGCTTGGCCGTCGGGGGGCAGTTCTTC. The chain uses TRBV5-1 and TRBJ2-1, with a weak D call TRBD2 (6 bases). CDR1 and CDR2 (germline): SGHRS, YFSETQ. The CDR3 spans 12 residues. The V and J ends lost 0 bases and 12 bases respectively, with 10 bases between them.

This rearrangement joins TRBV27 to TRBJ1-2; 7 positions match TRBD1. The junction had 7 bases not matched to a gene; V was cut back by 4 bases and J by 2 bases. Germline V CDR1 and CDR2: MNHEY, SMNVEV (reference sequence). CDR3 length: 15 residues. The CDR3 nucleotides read TGTGCCAGCAGTTCGTTCGGGACAGCCAACTATGGCTACACCTTC. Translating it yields CASSSFGTANYGYTF.

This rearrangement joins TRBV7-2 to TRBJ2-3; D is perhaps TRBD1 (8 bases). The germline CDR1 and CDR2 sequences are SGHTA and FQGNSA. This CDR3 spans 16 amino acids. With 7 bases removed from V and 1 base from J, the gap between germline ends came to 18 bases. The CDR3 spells CASNSLTGGGTDTQYF. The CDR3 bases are TGTGCCAGCAACTCATTAACAGGGGGGGGCACAGATACGCAGTATTTT.

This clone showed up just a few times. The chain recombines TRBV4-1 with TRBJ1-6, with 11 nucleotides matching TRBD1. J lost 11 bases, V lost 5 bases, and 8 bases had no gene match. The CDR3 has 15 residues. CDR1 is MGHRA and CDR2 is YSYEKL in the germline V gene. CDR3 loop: CASSSGQGARAPLHF. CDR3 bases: TGCGCCAGCAGCTCAGGACAGGGGGCGAGGGCACCCCTCCACTTT.

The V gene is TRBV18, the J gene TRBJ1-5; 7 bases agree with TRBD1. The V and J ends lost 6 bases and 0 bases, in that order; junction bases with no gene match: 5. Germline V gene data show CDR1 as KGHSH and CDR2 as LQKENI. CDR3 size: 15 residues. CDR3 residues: CASSAGTDSNQPQHF. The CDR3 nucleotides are TGTGCCAGCTCTGCCGGGACAGATAGCAATCAGCCCCAGCATTTT.